A selection of T cell receptor beta chains follows, all from one sample in a study of radiotherapy plus CTLA-4 blockade in lung cancer. Repertoires were generated with immunoSEQ multiplex PCR, while TCRdb's copy carries only in-frame clones and drops some. The sample lists about 43,000 clones; 65% to 70% were seen once. Here the sequenced sample was peripheral blood, taken from a patient treated with radiotherapy plus ipilimumab. The receptor set was obtained from a human donor with non-small cell lung cancer who had a partial response to radiotherapy plus ipilimumab. Each CDR3 is given with its conserved first and last residue. D genes are given only for firm matches. Clone size is not always given. Where it is, it says once, few, many or a class for expanded clones.

abundance,j_gene,d_gene,v_gene,CDR3nt,CDR3aa
many,TRBJ2-7,.,TRBV2,TGTGCCAGCAGCGGGACAGACCAGGGAGGGCAGTACTTC,CASSGTDQGGQYF
.,TRBJ2-3,.,TRBV29-1,TGCAGCGTCGTTGGGGCCTCGTCAGATACGCAGTATTTT,CSVVGASSDTQYF
few,TRBJ2-7,.,TRBV5-5,TGCGCCAGCAGCCAGGGCGTAAACGACGAGCAGTACTTC,CASSQGVNDEQYF
medium-sized,TRBJ1-1,TRBD1,TRBV5-4,TGTGCCAGCAGCGGACAGGGCACGATTATCTTT,CASSGQGTIIF
.,TRBJ2-1,TRBD2,TRBV5-4,TGTGCCAGCAGGACCTCCCTAGCGGGAGTTGGGGGTACCTACAATGAGCAGTTCTTC,CASRTSLAGVGGTYNEQFF
.,TRBJ2-7,TRBD1,TRBV5-1,TGCGCCAGCAGCTGGGGAGGGGGACAGGGATTCTACGAGCAGTACTTC,CASSWGGGQGFYEQYF
few,TRBJ2-5,.,TRBV6-5,TGTGCCAGCAGTTACTCGAACGGTCCTAAGACCCAGTACTTC,CASSYSNGPKTQYF
.,TRBJ2-1,TRBD2,TRBV6-1,TGTGCCAGCAAGACAGCGGGGGGGCCCTACAATGAGCAGTTCTTC,CASKTAGGPYNEQFF
.,TRBJ1-6,TRBD1,TRBV10-2,TGCGCCAGCTCCGACAGGGGGAATTCACCCCTCCACTTT,CASSDRGNSPLHF
few,TRBJ1-1,TRBD1,TRBV2,TGTGCCAGCAGGGGACAGGGGGGATACACTGAAGCTTTCTTT,CASRGQGGYTEAFF
.,TRBJ1-2,TRBD1,TRBV7-2,TGTGCCAGCAGCTTACAAACCCTAGGACAGGGACTAAGGGGCTACACCTTC,CASSLQTLGQGLRGYTF
many,TRBJ1-1,.,TRBV6-1,TGTGCCAGCAGTGAAACCGGGACACCAGACACTGAAGCTTTCTTT,CASSETGTPDTEAFF
.,TRBJ2-1,TRBD1,TRBV12-5,TGTGCTAGTGGTTTGGTATGGGGACAGGGAGGAAATGAGCAGTTCTTC,CASGLVWGQGGNEQFF
once,TRBJ1-1,TRBD1,TRBV2,TGTGCCAGCTGGGGGACAGACATGAACACTGAAGCTTTCTTT,CASWGTDMNTEAFF
.,TRBJ1-1,.,TRBV9,TGTGCCAGCAGCGTAGTAGGGGCCGGATACACTGAAGCTTTCTTT,CASSVVGAGYTEAFF
.,TRBJ2-5,TRBD1,TRBV5-1,TGCGCCAGCAGCTCGATGCGGACAGGGGGCGAAGAGACCCAGTACTTC,CASSSMRTGGEETQYF
.,TRBJ2-1,TRBD2,TRBV7-8,TGTGCCAGCAGCTCACGTAGCGGGTCCTACAATGAGCAGTTCTTC,CASSSRSGSYNEQFF